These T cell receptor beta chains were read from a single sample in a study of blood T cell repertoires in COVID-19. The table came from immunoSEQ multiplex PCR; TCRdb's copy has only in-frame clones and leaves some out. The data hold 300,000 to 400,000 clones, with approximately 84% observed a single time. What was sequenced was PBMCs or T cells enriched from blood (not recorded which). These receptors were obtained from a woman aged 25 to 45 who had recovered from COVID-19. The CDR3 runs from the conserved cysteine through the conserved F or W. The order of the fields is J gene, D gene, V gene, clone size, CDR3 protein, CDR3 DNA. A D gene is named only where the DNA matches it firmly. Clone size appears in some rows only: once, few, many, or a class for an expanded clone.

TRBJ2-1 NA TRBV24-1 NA CATSDLGWGESQFF TGTGCCACCAGTGATTTGGGGTGGGGGGAATCGCAGTTCTTC
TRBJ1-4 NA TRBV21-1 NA CASSHRFLLGGIDGLPTNEKLFF TGTGCCAGCAGTCACCGATTTCTCCTCGGCGGGATTGACGGTCTCCCAACTAATGAAAAACTGTTTTTT
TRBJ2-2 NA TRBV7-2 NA CASSLFQGTGAGELFF TGTGCCAGCAGCTTATTTCAGGGGACGGGCGCCGGGGAGCTGTTTTTT
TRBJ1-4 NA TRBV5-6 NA CASSFGYRLTNEKLFF TGTGCCAGCAGCTTCGGTTATAGATTAACTAATGAAAAACTGTTTTTT
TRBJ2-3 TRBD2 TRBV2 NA CASKVDSGGPDTQYF TGTGCCAGCAAGGTAGATAGCGGGGGTCCAGATACGCAGTATTTT
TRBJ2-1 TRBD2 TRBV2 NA CASGKDSSGGSGYNEQFF TGTGCCAGCGGGAAGGATAGTAGCGGGGGGTCGGGGTACAATGAGCAGTTCTTC
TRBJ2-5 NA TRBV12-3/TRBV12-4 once CASSLREETQYF TGTGCCAGCAGTCTCAGGGAAGAGACCCAGTACTTC
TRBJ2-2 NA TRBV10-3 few CAISDRGNTGELFF TGTGCCATCAGTGACAGGGGGAACACCGGGGAGCTGTTTTTT
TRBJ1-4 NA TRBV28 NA CASSSRGGNEKLFF TGTGCCAGCAGTTCGCGCGGGGGTAATGAAAAACTGTTTTTT
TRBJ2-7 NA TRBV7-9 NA CASSQNLNEQYF TGTGCCAGCAGCCAAAACCTAAACGAGCAGTACTTC
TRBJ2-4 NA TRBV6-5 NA CASRANRVGKNIQYF TGTGCCAGCAGAGCAAACAGGGTTGGCAAAAACATTCAGTACTTC
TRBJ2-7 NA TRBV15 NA CATSRDLTAEGYF TGTGCCACCAGCAGAGATTTGACAGCGGAGGGGTACTTC
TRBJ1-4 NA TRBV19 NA CAGGGELNEKLFF TGTGCCGGAGGCGGGGAGCTTAATGAAAAACTGTTTTTT
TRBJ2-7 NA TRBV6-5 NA CASSYSGTPYEQYF TGTGCCAGCAGTTACTCGGGCACCCCATACGAGCAGTACTTC
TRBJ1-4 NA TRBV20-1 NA CSASNRANEKLFF TGCAGTGCTAGTAACAGGGCGAATGAAAAACTGTTTTTT
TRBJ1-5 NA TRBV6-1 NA CASSEGAGFYQPQHF TGTGCCAGCAGTGAAGGGGCAGGGTTTTATCAGCCCCAGCATTTT